This TCR beta chain is from a study of cytomegalovirus exposure and HLA in healthy donors. General observations from the study: Analyzed later, most CMV-associated TCR beta chains appeared HLA-restricted. As a later analysis revealed, the rate of TCR association differed by HLA locus, with DRB1 most and HLA-C fewest.

The PCR had 60 Vbeta and 13 Jbeta primers. TCRdb keeps only in-frame clones here, not all; method: immunoSEQ multiplex PCR. There are about 120,000 clones in the sample; around 80% occur only once, and about 1.5% lies in the top ten. The V gene lost 5 bases and the J gene lost 9 bases, with 20 bases spanning the gap. Per germline, CDR1 SGHTA and CDR2 FQGNSA. This CDR3 has 15 amino acids. As concerns this clone: The antigen is undetermined.

Material for sequencing was PBMCs. The origin of this receptor is a young woman in good health and CMV-seronegative. The chain is built from TRBV7-2 and TRBJ1-5; D gene uncertain. The CDR3 here is CASSRAGGDWRPQHF. CDR3 bases: TGTGCCAGCAGCCGGGCAGGAGGAGATTGGCGGCCCCAGCATTTT.